This TCR beta chain was documented in a study of beta chain features in type 1 diabetes. Whole-study results and caveats: In every one of the four CD4+ subsets, TCRB CDR3s were moderately but significantly shorter in Type 1 diabetes patients.

The authors reverse transcribed all of the isolated RNA, so sequencing captured expressed TCRB transcripts. Assay used: immunoSEQ multiplex PCR; TCRdb lists only in-frame clones, some missing. The sample consists of hundreds of thousands of clones, under 15% of them appearing once. Germline V gives CDR1 MGHRA, CDR2 YSYEKL. CDR3 length: 15 amino acids. The V and J ends lost 0 bases and 2 bases respectively, with 8 bases between them. Note on this clone: Its antigen is still unknown.

The V call is TRBV4-1, the J call TRBJ1-5; D uncertain. The source of this sequence is a man younger than 35 with type 1 diabetes. The specimen sequenced was naive CD4+ T cells from blood. The DNA of the CDR3 is TGCGCCAGCAGCCAAGATGGCCAGGGCAATCAGCCCCAGCATTTT. It specifies CASSQDGQGNQPQHF.